Shown below are 14 T cell receptor beta chains from a single sample sequenced in a study of T cell responses to AZD1222 COVID-19 vaccine. Method: immunoSEQ multiplex PCR; TCRdb's copy keeps in-frame clones and lacks some. The sample contains tens of thousands of clones, approximately 86% of which appear only once. Sequencing used peripheral blood, obtained on day 0 of AZD1222 vaccination. The receptor source for this set is an adult in good health.

In its sample, this clone was seen once. This sequence joins TRBV6-6 and TRBJ2-3; 9 bases agree with TRBD2. This CDR3 contains 16 residues. Germline lookup yields CDR1 MNHNY and CDR2 SVGAGI (reference sequence). The ends lost 0 bases at V and 1 base at J; junction bases unmatched: 2. The CDR3 nucleotides read TGTGCCAGCAGTTACTCGGTAGCGGGAGGCACAGATACGCAGTATTTT. Translating it yields CASSYSVAGGTDTQYF.

This chain uses TRBV19 with TRBJ1-5; the D gene is possibly TRBD1 (5 bases). Deletions cut 3 bases from V and 2 bases from J, with 20 bases between. The CDR3 has 18 residues. Germline CDR1 and CDR2: LNHDA and SQIVND (reference sequence). The CDR3 is CASSIGGGALSGNQPQHF. The CDR3 coding sequence is TGTGCCAGTAGTATTGGTGGCGGGGCTCTAAGCGGCAATCAGCCCCAGCATTTT.

This CDR3 reads CASSLGGYLYNQPQHF. Here the CDR3 DNA reads TGTGCCAGCAGCTTGGGTGGGTACCTTTACAATCAGCCCCAGCATTTT. The chain recombines TRBV5-8 with TRBJ1-5; D not resolved. V was shortened by 0 bases and J by 3 bases, with 13 bases between the two germline ends. The CDR3 extends over 16 amino acids. Germline V gene lookup returns CDR1 SGHTS and CDR2 YDEGEE.

This clone was seen just once. The gene calls are TRBV10-3 and TRBJ1-1, with a tentative D call TRBD1 (6 bases). Germline CDR1 reads ENHRY; CDR2 reads SYGVKD. With 4 bases removed from V and 3 bases from J, the gap between germline ends came to 12 bases. The CDR3 extends over 14 amino acids. The CDR3 bases are TGTGCCATCAGTGTTGGTAGGGGGGACACTGAAGCTTTCTTT. Amino acid sequence: CAISVGRGDTEAFF.

The chain has TRBV6-5 and TRBJ1-2, with 8 nucleotides matching TRBD1. Germline V lookup: CDR1 MNHEY, CDR2 SVGAGI. This CDR3 contains 15 residues. V lost 6 bases and J lost 5; bases outside the gene matches: 11. DNA of the CDR3: TGTGCCAGCAGAGTTCCGGGACAGGCTCTTTATGGCTACACCTTC. Protein: CASRVPGQALYGYTF.

This rearrangement joins TRBV14 to TRBJ1-3; D is unclear. V lost 2 bases and J lost 1, with 6 bases in between. The CDR3 is made up of 14 amino acids. In germline, CDR1 is SGHDN, CDR2 FVKESK. This CDR3 is CASSQRLSGNTIYF. CDR3 bases: TGTGCCAGCAGCCAACGGTTATCTGGAAACACCATATATTTT.

This clone turned up a few times. The V gene is TRBV7-2, the J gene TRBJ1-2; no clear D. V lost 1 base and J 3 bases, leaving 18 bases between the germline ends. The CDR3 contains 17 residues. Per the germline V gene, CDR1 is SGHTA and CDR2 is FQGNSA. CDR3 coding DNA: TGTGCCAGCAGCTTAGGGCCCCTAGAAACAAAAGACTATGGCTACACCTTC. The encoded protein is CASSLGPLETKDYGYTF.

The chain is built from TRBV2 and TRBJ1-2; 8 nucleotides agree with TRBD1. V was pared by 4 bases and J by 5 bases, with 6 bases of the junction left unmatched. The CDR3 sequence is 14 residues long. The V gene's germline CDR1 is SNHLY and CDR2 FYNNEI. The CDR3: CASSVNRGGYGYTF. The CDR3 nucleotides read TGTGCCAGCAGTGTAAACAGGGGGGGATATGGCTACACCTTC.

The J gene is TRBJ1-3, the V gene TRBV6-5; 10 bases line up with TRBD1. This CDR3 contains 15 residues. Losses at the gene ends were 6 bases for V and 3 bases for J; bases not matched to a gene: 5. Germline V gene data show CDR1 as MNHEY and CDR2 as SVGAGI. CDR3 protein: CASRAGTGVGNTIYF. CDR3 nucleotide sequence: TGTGCCAGCAGGGCCGGGACAGGGGTTGGAAACACCATATATTTT.

The chain uses TRBV7-9 and TRBJ1-2; 8 bases match TRBD1. This CDR3 contains 14 residues. From germline, CDR1 is SEHNR and CDR2 FQNEAQ (reference sequence). Losses at the gene ends were 5 bases for V and 5 bases for J; bases not matched to a gene: 7. CDR3 amino acids: CASSRNRGSYGYTF. The CDR3 bases are TGTGCCAGCAGCCGAAACAGGGGGTCGTATGGCTACACCTTC.

This clone was seen just once. The chain combines TRBV11-2 with TRBJ1-5; 7 bases fit TRBD1. V was clipped by 3 bases and J by 8 bases; unmatched bases: 10. The germline V gene has CDR1 SGHAT and CDR2 FQNNGV. CDR3 length: 15 amino acids. CDR3 protein: CASSFSEQGTEPQHF. CDR3 bases: TGTGCCAGCAGCTTTAGTGAACAGGGGACGGAGCCCCAGCATTTT. Combining the CDR3 with reference TRBV11-2 and TRBJ1-5 gives the whole variable domain EAGVAQSPRYKIIEKRQSVAFWCNPISGHATLYWYQQILGQGPKLLIQFQNNGVVDDSQLPKDRFSAERLKGVDSTLKIQPAKLEDSAVYLCASSFSEQGTEPQHFGDGTRLSIL.

The chain carries TRBV28 and TRBJ1-2, with a tentative D call TRBD1 (5 bases). The germline CDR1 and CDR2 sequences are MDHEN and SYDVKM. The CDR3 loop spans 11 amino acids. The CDR3 reads CALRDGYGYTF. The CDR3 DNA sequence: TGTGCTCTCAGGGATGGCTATGGCTACACCTTC.

The chain combines TRBV5-8 with TRBJ1-5; a possible D gene is TRBD1 (5 bases). CDR3 length equals 15 residues. Deletions cut 0 bases from V and 1 base from J, with 8 bases between. CDR1 and CDR2 (germline): SGHTS, YDEGEE. The CDR3 is CASSLDGASNQPQHF. The CDR3 DNA follows: TGTGCCAGCAGCTTGGACGGGGCCAGCAATCAGCCCCAGCATTTT.

The CDR3 nucleotides read TGCGCCAGCAGCCAAGTCCCCCTAGCGAGTTACAATGAGCAGTTCTTC. Residues: CASSQVPLASYNEQFF. The chain has TRBV4-1 and TRBJ2-1; D is possibly TRBD2 (6 bases). The germline V and J ends were trimmed by 1 base and 4 bases, with 14 bases remaining between them. From germline, CDR1 is MGHRA and CDR2 YSYEKL. The CDR3 totals 16 residues.